This TCR beta chain was obtained from a study of technical replicates of blood from several donors (dated by TCRdb to 2017 to 2019). The library was made by the immunoSEQ multiplex PCR assay. TCRdb took this table from immuneACCESS and kept in-frame rearrangements with V and J called. Such tables lack part of the clones; where checked against another copy, unresolved V genes explain under half of the gap, and the rest is unexplained. The sample includes about 79,000 clones, with 85% to 95% observed a single time. The ten top clones hold under 0.3% of the sample. As for this clone: It lacks a known antigen. The record has no base qualities; no much larger clone is one base away.

The CDR3 runs 15 residues from the cysteine to the phenylalanine. Only the CDR3 DNA stays, 45 bases, in frame from base 1. Taken from the germline V gene, the CDR1 and CDR2 loops are LGHNT and FRNRAP. V is clipped by 6 bases and J by 7 bases, and the sequence between their germline boundaries is 19 bases long. Rearrangement joined TRBV12-5 to TRBJ1-5; TRBD1 is a weak D gene call, 6 bases matching. The clonotype comes from a human donor in good health. Sample: T cells isolated from PBMCs. The CDR3 has the sequence CASGPRGEGRQPQHF. The DNA sequence is as follows: TGTGCTAGTGGACCCAGGGGAGAGGGCCGGCAGCCCCAGCATTTT. Supplemented by the reference TRBV12-5 and TRBJ1-5 proteins around the CDR3, the complete variable domain is DARVTQTPRHKVTEMGQEVTMRCQPILGHNTVFWYRQTMMQGLELLAYFRNRAPLDDSGMPKDRFSAEMPDATLATLKIQPSEPRDSAVYFCASGPRGEGRQPQHFGDGTRLSIL.